The entry below gives a single TCR beta chain sequence along with its context. What it binds is not known. The entry originates in a study of shared clonotypes between healthy human individuals. Naive-designated CD8 cells lacked CD45RO, were positively enriched for CCR7, and omitted terminally differentiated effector memory CD45RA+ cells. Study-wide points: Non-shared clonotypes displayed generation probabilities falling below those of clonotypes present in all four donors.

The assay ran at deep level. The input for sorted-subset replicate PCRs was 150 to 200 ng DNA, approximately 30,000 T cell genomes. Clones were sequenced by immunoSEQ multiplex PCR, and TCRdb holds only the in-frame ones, with some missing. The table includes 2 million to 2.5 million clones, 85% to 95% detected once. The V end was cut by 7 bases, the J end by 5 bases, with 23 bases between. CDR1 is MDHEN and CDR2 is SYDVKM in the germline V gene. The CDR3 covers 16 residues. The sample comprised naive CD8+ T cells from PBMCs. This sequence was found in a young man in good health. Some clones in this sample may be carry-over from other donors' samples. V and J are TRBV28 and TRBJ2-5; D gene uncertain. The CDR3: CASKEDGEGTMETQYF. For the CDR3, the DNA is TGTGCCAGCAAAGAGGACGGAGAAGGCACAATGGAGACCCAGTACTTC.